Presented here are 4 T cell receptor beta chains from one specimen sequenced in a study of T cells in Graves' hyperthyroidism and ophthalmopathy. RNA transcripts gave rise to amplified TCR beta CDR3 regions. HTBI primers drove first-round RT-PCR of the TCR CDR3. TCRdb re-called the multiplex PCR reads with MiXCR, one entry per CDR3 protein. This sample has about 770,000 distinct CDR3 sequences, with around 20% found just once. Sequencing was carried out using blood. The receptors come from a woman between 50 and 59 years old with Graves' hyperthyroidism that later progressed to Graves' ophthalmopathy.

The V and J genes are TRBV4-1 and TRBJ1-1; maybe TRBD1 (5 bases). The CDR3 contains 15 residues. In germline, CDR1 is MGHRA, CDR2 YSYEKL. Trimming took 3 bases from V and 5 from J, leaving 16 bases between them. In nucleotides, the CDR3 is TGCGCCAGCAGCCAGGCTACAGGACTTCGAACTGAAGCTTTCTTT. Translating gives CASSQATGLRTEAFF.

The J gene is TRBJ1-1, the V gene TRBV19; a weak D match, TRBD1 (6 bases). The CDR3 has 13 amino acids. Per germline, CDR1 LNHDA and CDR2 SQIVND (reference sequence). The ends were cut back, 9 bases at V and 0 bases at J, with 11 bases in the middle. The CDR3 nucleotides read TGTGCCAGCTTTCGGGGGCTGAACACTGAAGCTTTCTTT. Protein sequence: CASFRGLNTEAFF.

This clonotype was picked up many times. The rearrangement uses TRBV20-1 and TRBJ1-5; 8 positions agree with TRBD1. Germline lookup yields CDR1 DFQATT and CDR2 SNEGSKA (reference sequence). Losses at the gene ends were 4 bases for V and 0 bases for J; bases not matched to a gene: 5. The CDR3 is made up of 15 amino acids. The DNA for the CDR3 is TGCAGTGCTACCCGGACAGGGTTTAGCAATCAGCCCCAGCATTTT. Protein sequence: CSATRTGFSNQPQHF.

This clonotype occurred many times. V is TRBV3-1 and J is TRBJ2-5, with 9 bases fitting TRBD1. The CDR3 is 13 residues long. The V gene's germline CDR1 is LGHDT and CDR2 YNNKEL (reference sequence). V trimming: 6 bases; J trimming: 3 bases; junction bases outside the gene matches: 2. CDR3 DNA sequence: TGTGCCAGCAGGAGGACAGGGGAAGAGACCCAGTACTTC. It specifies CASRRTGEETQYF.